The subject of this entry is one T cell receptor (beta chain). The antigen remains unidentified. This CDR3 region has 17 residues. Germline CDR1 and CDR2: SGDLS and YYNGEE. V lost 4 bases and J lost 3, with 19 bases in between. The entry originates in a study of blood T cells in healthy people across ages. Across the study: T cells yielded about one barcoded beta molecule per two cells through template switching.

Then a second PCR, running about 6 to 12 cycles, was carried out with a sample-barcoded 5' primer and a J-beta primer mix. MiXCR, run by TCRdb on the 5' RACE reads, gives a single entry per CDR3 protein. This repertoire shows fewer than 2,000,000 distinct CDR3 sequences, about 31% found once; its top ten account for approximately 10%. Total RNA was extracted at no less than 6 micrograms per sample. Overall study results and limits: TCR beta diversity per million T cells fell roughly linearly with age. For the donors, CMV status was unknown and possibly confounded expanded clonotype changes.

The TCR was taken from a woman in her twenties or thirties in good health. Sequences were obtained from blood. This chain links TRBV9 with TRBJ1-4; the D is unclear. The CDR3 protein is CASSLRPIQEANEKLFF. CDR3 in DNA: TGTGCCAGCAGCCTACGGCCTATCCAGGAGGCTAATGAAAAACTGTTTTTT.